A single sample is the source of the 6 T cell receptor beta chains below, sequenced in a study of T cell responses to AZD1222 COVID-19 vaccine. Some clones are missing from TCRdb's copy, which holds only in-frame ones; the method was immunoSEQ multiplex PCR. The table has about 150,000 clones, 92% seen once. Source: peripheral blood, taken 28 days after the second AZD1222 dose. The receptors stem from an adult who received the AZD1222 COVID-19 vaccine.

The chain joins TRBV6-1 to TRBJ1-6; TRBD1 matches at 10 bases. The V segment lost 8 bases and the J segment 8 bases; nucleotides outside the gene matches: 9. Germline V gene data show CDR1 as MNHNS and CDR2 as SASEGT. This CDR3 has 15 amino acids. CDR3 nucleotide sequence: TGTGCCAGCTTGGAAGGGACAGGGGATTATTCACCCCTCCACTTT. Translation gives CASLEGTGDYSPLHF.

J is TRBJ1-2 and V is TRBV9; possibly TRBD1 for D (6 bases). The CDR3 extends over 13 amino acids. V was clipped by 0 bases and J by 3 bases, with 6 bases between them. The V gene's germline CDR1 is SGDLS and CDR2 YYNGEE. The CDR3 DNA follows: TGTGCCAGCAGCGTAGCAGGGGACTATGGCTACACCTTC. It encodes CASSVAGDYGYTF.

The chain is built from TRBV7-6 and TRBJ2-1; 10 nucleotides agree with TRBD2. The germline gives CDR1 SGHVS, CDR2 FNYEAQ. J lost 0 bases, V lost 3 bases, and 11 bases had no gene match. This CDR3 has 19 amino acids. The CDR3 DNA reads as TGTGCCAGCAGCTTGCTTCCCAGCGGGAGGGAAAGCTCCTACAATGAGCAGTTCTTC. It is translated as CASSLLPSGRESSYNEQFF.

The CDR3 region is CASSQDPTGYPGTSAYEQYF. In nucleotides, the CDR3 is TGTGCCAGCAGCCAAGATCCGACAGGGTACCCCGGGACTAGCGCCTACGAGCAGTACTTC. This rearrangement joins TRBV3-1 (or the pseudogene TRBV3-2) to TRBJ2-7, with 10 bases identical to TRBD2. CDR3 size: 20 residues. Trimming removed 0 bases from V and 2 bases from J; junction bases left unmatched: 16. Germline CDR1 is LGHDT and CDR2 is YNNKEL (reference sequence).

In this sample, this clone turned up a few times. J is TRBJ1-1 and V is TRBV14; D unresolved. Trimming left V 4 bases short and J 1 base short, with 7 bases between. The CDR3 sequence is 13 residues long. Germline V gene data show CDR1 as SGHDN and CDR2 as FVKESK. The CDR3 DNA sequence: TGTGCCAGCAGCCCGACTGCGAACACTGAAGCTTTCTTT. Translation gives CASSPTANTEAFF.

CDR3 amino acids: CASSQHEGRGGEKLFF. Written as DNA, the CDR3 is TGCGCCAGCAGCCAACACGAAGGCAGGGGAGGCGAAAAACTGTTTTTT. The chain combines TRBV4-3 with TRBJ1-4, with D possibly matching TRBD1 (6 bases). V lost 2 bases and J 8 bases, leaving 18 bases between the germline ends. Germline V gene lookup returns CDR1 LGHNA and CDR2 YSLEER. The CDR3 spans 16 residues.